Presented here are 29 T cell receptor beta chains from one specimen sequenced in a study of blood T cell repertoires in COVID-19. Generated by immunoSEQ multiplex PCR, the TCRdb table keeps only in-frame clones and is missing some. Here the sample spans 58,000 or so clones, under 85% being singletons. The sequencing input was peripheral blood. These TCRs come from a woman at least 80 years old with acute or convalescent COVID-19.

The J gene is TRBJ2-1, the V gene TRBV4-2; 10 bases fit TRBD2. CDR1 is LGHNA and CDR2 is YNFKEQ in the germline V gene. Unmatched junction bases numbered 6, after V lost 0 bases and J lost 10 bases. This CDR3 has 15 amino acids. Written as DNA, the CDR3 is TGTGCCAGCAGCCAAGAAGGGCCAGCGGGAGGGGAGCAGTTCTTC. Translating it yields CASSQEGPAGGEQFF.

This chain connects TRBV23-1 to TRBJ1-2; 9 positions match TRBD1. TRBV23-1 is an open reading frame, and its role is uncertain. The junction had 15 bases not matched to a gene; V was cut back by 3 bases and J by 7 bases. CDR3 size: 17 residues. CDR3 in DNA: TGCGCCAGCAGTCACCCCCGGGACAGGGATAAGGTAGCTGGCTACACCTTC. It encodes CASSHPRDRDKVAGYTF.

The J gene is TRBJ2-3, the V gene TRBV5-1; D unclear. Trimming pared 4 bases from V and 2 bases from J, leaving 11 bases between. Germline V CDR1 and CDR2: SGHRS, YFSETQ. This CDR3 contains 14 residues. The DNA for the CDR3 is TGCGCCAGCAGCCTTGAGGCTGCCACAGATACGCAGTATTTT. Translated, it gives CASSLEAATDTQYF.

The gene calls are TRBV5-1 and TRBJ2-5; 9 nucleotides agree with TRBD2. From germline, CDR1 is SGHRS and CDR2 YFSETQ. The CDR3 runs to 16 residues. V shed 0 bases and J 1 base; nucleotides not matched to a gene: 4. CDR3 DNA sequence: TGCGCCAGCAGCTTGGTCTCGCGGGAGGGCCAAGAGACCCAGTACTTC. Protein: CASSLVSREGQETQYF.

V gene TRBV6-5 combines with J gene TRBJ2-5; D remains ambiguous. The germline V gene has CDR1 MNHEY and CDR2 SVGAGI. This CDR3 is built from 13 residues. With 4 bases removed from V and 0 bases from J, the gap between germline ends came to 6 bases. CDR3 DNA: TGTGCCAGCAGTTTCCTGTACCAAGAGACCCAGTACTTC. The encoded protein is CASSFLYQETQYF.

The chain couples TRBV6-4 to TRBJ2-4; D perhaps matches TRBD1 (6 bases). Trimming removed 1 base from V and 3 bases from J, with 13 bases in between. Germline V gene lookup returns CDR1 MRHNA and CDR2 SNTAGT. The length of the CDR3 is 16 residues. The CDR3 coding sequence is TGTGCCAGCAGTGACTACGCAGGGGTTGGCAAAAACATTCAGTACTTC. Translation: CASSDYAGVGKNIQYF.

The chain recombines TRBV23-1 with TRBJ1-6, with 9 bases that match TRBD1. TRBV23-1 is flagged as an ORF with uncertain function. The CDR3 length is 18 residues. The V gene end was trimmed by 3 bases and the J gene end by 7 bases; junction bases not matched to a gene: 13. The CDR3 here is CASSQSTWCGQGNSPLHF. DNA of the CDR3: TGCGCCAGCAGTCAGTCTACCTGGTGTGGACAGGGGAATTCACCCCTCCACTTT.

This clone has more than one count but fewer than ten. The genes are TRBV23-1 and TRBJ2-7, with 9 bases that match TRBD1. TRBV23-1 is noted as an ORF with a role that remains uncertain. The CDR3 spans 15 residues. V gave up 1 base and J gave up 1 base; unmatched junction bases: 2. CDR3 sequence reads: CASSQYGQGSYEQYF. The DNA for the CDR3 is TGCGCCAGCAGTCAATACGGACAGGGGTCCTACGAGCAGTACTTC.

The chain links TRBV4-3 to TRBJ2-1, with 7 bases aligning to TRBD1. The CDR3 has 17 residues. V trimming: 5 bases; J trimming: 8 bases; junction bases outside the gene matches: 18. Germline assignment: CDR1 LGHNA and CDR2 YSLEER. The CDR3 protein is CASSGRERKQGTHEQFF. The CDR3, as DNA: TGCGCCAGCAGCGGTAGGGAACGGAAACAGGGGACCCATGAGCAGTTCTTC.

CDR3 residues: CASSLTSSTYNEQFF. CDR3 nucleotides: TGTGCCAGTAGTCTAACTAGTAGCACCTACAATGAGCAGTTCTTC. J is TRBJ2-1 and V is TRBV19; D is possibly TRBD2 (5 bases). The germline CDR1 and CDR2 sequences are LNHDA and SQIVND (reference sequence). The CDR3 runs to 15 residues. V shed 5 bases and J shed 2 bases, with 13 bases lying between them. Drawing the rest from reference TRBV19 and TRBJ2-1, the complete variable domain is DGGITQSPKYLFRKEGQNVTLSCEQNLNHDAMYWYRQDPGQGLRLIYYSQIVNDFQKGDIAEGYSVSREKKESFPLTVTSAQKNPTAFYLCASSLTSSTYNEQFFGPGTRLTVL.

CDR3 in amino acids: CASSEGQGSYEQYF. The CDR3 DNA sequence: TGTGCCAGCAGCGAAGGACAGGGCTCCTACGAGCAGTACTTC. V gene TRBV7-9 combines with J gene TRBJ2-7; 8 bases match TRBD1. V trimming: 5 bases; J trimming: 0 bases; junction bases outside the gene matches: 3. CDR1 is SEHNR, CDR2 FQNEAQ, per germline (reference sequence). The CDR3 covers 14 residues.

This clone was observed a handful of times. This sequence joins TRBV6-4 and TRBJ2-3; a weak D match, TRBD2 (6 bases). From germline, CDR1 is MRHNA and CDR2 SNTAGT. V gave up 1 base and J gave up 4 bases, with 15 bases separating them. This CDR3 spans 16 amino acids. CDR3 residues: CASSDFRGRWADTQYF. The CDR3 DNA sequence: TGTGCCAGCAGTGACTTTAGAGGGAGGTGGGCAGATACGCAGTATTTT.

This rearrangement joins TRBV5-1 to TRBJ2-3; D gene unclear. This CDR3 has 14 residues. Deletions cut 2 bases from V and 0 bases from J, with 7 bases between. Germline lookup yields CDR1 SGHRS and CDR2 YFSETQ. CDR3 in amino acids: CASSFRSSTDTQYF. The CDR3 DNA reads TGCGCCAGCAGCTTTCGTTCTAGCACAGATACGCAGTATTTT.

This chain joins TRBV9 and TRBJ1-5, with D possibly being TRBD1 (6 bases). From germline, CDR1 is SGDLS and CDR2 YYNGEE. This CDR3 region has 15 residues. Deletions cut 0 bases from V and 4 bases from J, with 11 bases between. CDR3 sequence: CASSVGARGNQPQHF. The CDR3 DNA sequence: TGTGCCAGCAGCGTAGGGGCCAGGGGAAATCAGCCCCAGCATTTT.

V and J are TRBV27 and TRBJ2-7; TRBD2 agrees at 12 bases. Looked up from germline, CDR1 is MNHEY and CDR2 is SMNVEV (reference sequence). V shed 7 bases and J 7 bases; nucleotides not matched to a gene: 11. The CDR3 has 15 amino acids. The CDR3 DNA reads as TGTGCCAGCACCAGACTAGCGGGAGCCTCGGGAGAGCAGTACTTC. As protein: CASTRLAGASGEQYF.

CDR3 loop: CALWARRNYGYTF. The CDR3 nucleotides read TGTGCCCTTTGGGCCAGGCGTAACTATGGCTACACCTTC. The chain couples TRBV6-5 to TRBJ1-2; no clear D gene. The CDR3 spans 13 residues. Germline V gene lookup returns CDR1 MNHEY and CDR2 SVGAGI. Trimming shortened V by 11 bases and J by 1 base, and 14 bases separated the two germline ends.

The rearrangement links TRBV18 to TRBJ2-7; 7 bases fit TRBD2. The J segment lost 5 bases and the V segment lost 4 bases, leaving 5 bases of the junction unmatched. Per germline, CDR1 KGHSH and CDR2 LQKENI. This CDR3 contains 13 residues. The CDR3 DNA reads TGTGCCAGCTCACTTCGGGCGGGGGACGAGCAGTACTTC. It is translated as CASSLRAGDEQYF.

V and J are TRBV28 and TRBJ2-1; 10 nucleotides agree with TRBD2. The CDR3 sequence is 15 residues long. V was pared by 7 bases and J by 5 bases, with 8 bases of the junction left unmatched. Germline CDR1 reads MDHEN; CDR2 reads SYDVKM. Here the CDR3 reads CASTTWTSGHNEQFF. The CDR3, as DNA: TGTGCCAGCACTACATGGACTAGCGGACACAATGAGCAGTTCTTC. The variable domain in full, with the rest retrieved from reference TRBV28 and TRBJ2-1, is DVKVTQSSRYLVKRTGEKVFLECVQDMDHENMFWYRQDPGLGLRLIYFSYDVKMKEKGDIPEGYSVSREKKERFSLILESASTNQTSMYLCASTTWTSGHNEQFFGPGTRLTVL.

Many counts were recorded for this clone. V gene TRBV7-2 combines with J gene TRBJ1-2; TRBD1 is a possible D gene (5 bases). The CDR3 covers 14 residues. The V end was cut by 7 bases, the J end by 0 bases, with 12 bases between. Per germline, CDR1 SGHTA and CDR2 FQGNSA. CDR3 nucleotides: TGTGCCAGCACCCCGGGGACTTCTAACTATGGCTACACCTTC. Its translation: CASTPGTSNYGYTF.

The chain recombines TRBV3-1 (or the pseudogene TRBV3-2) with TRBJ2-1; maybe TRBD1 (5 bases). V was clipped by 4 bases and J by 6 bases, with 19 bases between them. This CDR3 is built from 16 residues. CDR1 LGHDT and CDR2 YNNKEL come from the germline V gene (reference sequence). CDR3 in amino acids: CASSPPGPLGLNEQFF. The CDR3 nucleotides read TGTGCCAGCAGCCCACCCGGCCCCCTGGGGCTCAATGAGCAGTTCTTC.

The CDR3: CASSPGTGREQYF. The DNA of the CDR3 is TGTGCCAGCAGCCCCGGGACAGGGCGAGAGCAGTACTTC. The rearrangement uses TRBV12-3 or TRBV12-4 and TRBJ2-7; 9 nucleotides agree with TRBD1. The CDR3 runs 13 residues. The J segment lost 7 bases and the V segment lost 6 bases, leaving 7 bases of the junction unmatched.

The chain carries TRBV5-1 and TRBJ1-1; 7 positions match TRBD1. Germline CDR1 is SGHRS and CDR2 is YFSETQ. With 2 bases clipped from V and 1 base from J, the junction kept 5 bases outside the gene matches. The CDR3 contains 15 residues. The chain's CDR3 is CASSFDRVGNTEAFF. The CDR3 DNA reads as TGCGCCAGCAGCTTCGACAGGGTGGGGAACACTGAAGCTTTCTTT.

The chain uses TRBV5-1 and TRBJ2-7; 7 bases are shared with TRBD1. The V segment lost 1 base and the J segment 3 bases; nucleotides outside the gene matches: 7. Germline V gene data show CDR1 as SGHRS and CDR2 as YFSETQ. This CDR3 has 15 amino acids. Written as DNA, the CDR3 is TGCGCCAGCAGCTTGATCAGGGGGATTCTCTACGAGCAGTACTTC. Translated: CASSLIRGILYEQYF.

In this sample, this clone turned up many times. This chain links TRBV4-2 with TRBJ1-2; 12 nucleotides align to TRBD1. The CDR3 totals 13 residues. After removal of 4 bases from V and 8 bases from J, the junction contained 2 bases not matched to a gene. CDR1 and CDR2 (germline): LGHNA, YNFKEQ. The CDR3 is CASSRDRGLGYTF. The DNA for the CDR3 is TGTGCCAGCAGCCGGGACAGGGGGCTCGGCTACACCTTC.

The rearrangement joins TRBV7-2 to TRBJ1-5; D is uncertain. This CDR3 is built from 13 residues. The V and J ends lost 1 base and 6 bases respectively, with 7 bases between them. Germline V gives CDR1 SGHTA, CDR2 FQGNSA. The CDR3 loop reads CASSLDRVQPQHF. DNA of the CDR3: TGTGCCAGCAGCTTAGACCGCGTTCAGCCCCAGCATTTT.

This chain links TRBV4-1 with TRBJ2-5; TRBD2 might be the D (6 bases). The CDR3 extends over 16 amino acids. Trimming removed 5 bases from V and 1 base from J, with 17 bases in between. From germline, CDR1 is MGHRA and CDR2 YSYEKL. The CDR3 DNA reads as TGCGCCAGCAGCATGCAGGCCGGGACTCCCCAAGAGACCCAGTACTTC. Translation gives CASSMQAGTPQETQYF.

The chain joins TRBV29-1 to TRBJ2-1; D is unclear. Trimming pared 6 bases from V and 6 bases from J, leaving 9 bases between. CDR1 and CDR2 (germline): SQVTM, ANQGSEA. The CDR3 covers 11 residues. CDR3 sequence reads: CSVSSVNEQFF. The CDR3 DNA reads TGCAGCGTCTCATCGGTCAATGAGCAGTTCTTC.

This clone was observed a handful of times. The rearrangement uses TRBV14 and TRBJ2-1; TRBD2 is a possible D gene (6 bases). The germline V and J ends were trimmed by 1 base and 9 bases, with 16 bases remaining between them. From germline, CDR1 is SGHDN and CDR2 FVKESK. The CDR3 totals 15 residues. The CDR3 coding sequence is TGTGCCAGCAGCCAAGTTCAGGGCCTGGGGGGTGAGCAGTTCTTC. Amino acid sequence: CASSQVQGLGGEQFF.

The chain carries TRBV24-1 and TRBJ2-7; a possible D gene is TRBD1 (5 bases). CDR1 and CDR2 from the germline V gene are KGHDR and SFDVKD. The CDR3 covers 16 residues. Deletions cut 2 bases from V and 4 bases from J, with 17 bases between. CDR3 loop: CATSDSTVKGRYEQYF. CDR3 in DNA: TGTGCCACCAGTGATTCGACAGTGAAGGGTCGATACGAGCAGTACTTC.